The 24 T cell receptor beta chains listed next were all sequenced from one sample in a study of blood T cell repertoires in COVID-19. Measured with immunoSEQ multiplex PCR; TCRdb has only the in-frame clones, and not every one. The sample includes 150,000 to 200,000 clones, around 80% of them seen just once. The material sequenced was peripheral blood. The receptors originated from a human donor with acute or convalescent COVID-19. The donor label of this sample is uncertain.

This chain connects TRBV9 to TRBJ1-6; D might be TRBD1 (6 bases). This CDR3 has 15 residues. Germline V gives CDR1 SGDLS, CDR2 YYNGEE. V was clipped by 1 base and J by 7 bases, with 12 bases between them. The CDR3 DNA follows: TGTGCCAGCAGCGTAAGCTGGGACACCAATTCACCCCTCCACTTT. Residues: CASSVSWDTNSPLHF.

This clone came up a few times. The chain uses TRBV6-1 and TRBJ1-5, with 8 bases matching TRBD1. The CDR3 runs 16 residues. Germline assignment: CDR1 MNHNS and CDR2 SASEGT. J lost 1 base, V lost 1 base, and 3 bases had no gene match. CDR3 region: CASSEGTGRSNQPQHF. The CDR3 bases are TGTGCCAGCAGTGAAGGGACAGGGAGGAGCAATCAGCCCCAGCATTTT.

V gene TRBV24-1 combines with J gene TRBJ1-1; 11 nucleotides line up with TRBD1. This CDR3 comprises 16 residues. After removal of 2 bases from V and 1 base from J, the junction contained 2 bases not matched to a gene. Germline values: CDR1 KGHDR, CDR2 SFDVKD. The CDR3 loop reads CATSDWTGGSNTEAFF. The CDR3 DNA reads as TGTGCCACCAGTGATTGGACAGGGGGCTCGAACACTGAAGCTTTCTTT.

The chain joins TRBV6-5 to TRBJ1-5; TRBD1 might be the D (5 bases). There are 15 residues in the CDR3. CDR1 is MNHEY and CDR2 is SVGAGI in the germline V gene. The V gene lost 4 bases and the J gene lost 7 bases, with 17 bases spanning the gap. The CDR3 loop is CASSFPGLGQQPQHF. The CDR3 nucleotides read TGTGCCAGCAGTTTTCCGGGTCTCGGACAACAGCCCCAGCATTTT.

This sequence joins TRBV6-1 and TRBJ1-1; D perhaps matches TRBD1 (6 bases). Trimming removed 3 bases at V and 1 base at J, with 6 bases between. In germline, CDR1 is MNHNS, CDR2 SASEGT. This CDR3 has 13 amino acids. CDR3 bases: TGTGCCAGCAGTGACAGGGGGAACACTGAAGCTTTCTTT. Translated, it gives CASSDRGNTEAFF.

This clone was counted ten times or more. The gene calls are TRBV7-6 and TRBJ2-1; 11 positions agree with TRBD2. V lost 3 bases and J lost 7; bases outside the gene matches: 11. The CDR3 extends over 17 amino acids. The V gene's germline CDR1 is SGHVS and CDR2 FNYEAQ. The chain's CDR3 is CASSFQPGTSGGNEQFF. In DNA form, the CDR3 reads TGTGCCAGCAGCTTTCAGCCCGGGACTAGCGGAGGGAATGAGCAGTTCTTC. The entire variable domain, with the rest obtained from reference TRBV7-6 and TRBJ2-1, is as follows: GAGVSQSPRYKVTKRGQDVALRCDPISGHVSLYWYRQALGQGPEFLTYFNYEAQQDKSGLPNDRFSAERPEGSISTLTIQRTEQRDSAMYRCASSFQPGTSGGNEQFFGPGTRLTVL.

The rearrangement links TRBV7-2 to TRBJ2-5; 9 bases match TRBD2. The V segment lost 5 bases and the J segment 4 bases; nucleotides outside the gene matches: 8. The CDR3 is 15 residues long. Germline V gives CDR1 SGHTA, CDR2 FQGNSA. The CDR3 region has the DNA TGTGCCAGCAGCGGGTTAGCGGGAGTAGGAGAGACCCAGTACTTC. Its protein is CASSGLAGVGETQYF.

This clone was detected only a few times. The chain recombines TRBV10-3 with TRBJ1-1, with D possibly matching TRBD1 (6 bases). Germline V lookup: CDR1 ENHRY, CDR2 SYGVKD. The V end lost 6 bases, the J end lost 1 base, and 9 bases lay between the germline ends. The CDR3 length is 13 residues. CDR3 nucleotide sequence: TGTGCCATCAGCCAGACAGGGAACACTGAAGCTTTCTTT. It codes for CAISQTGNTEAFF.

The chain combines TRBV3-1 (or the pseudogene TRBV3-2) with TRBJ1-6; D is uncertain. V lost 4 bases and J 6 bases, leaving 10 bases between the germline ends. Germline V CDR1 and CDR2: LGHDT, YNNKEL (reference sequence). The CDR3 covers 14 residues. This CDR3 reads CASSPLSRNSPLHF. The CDR3 nucleotides read TGTGCCAGCAGCCCCCTCTCTCGTAATTCACCCCTCCACTTT.

The V gene is TRBV25-1, the J gene TRBJ2-1; 8 nucleotides align to TRBD1. The CDR3 is 16 amino acids. The germline V gene encodes CDR1 MGHDK and CDR2 SYGVNS. Trimming cost V 0 bases and J 7 bases; bases outside gene matches: 8. Written as DNA, the CDR3 is TGTGCCAGCAGTGAATATCAGGGGGCCCCTCAGAATGAGCAGTTCTTC. It is translated as CASSEYQGAPQNEQFF.

The J gene is TRBJ2-6, the V gene TRBV7-3, with TRBD2 as a possible D gene (5 bases). The CDR3 extends over 15 amino acids. Germline lookup yields CDR1 SGHTA and CDR2 FQGTGA. The V gene lost 6 bases and the J gene lost 4 bases, with 13 bases spanning the gap. The CDR3 loop is CASSQEGRGANVLTF. The CDR3 DNA sequence: TGTGCCAGCAGTCAAGAGGGTAGAGGGGCCAACGTCCTGACTTTC. Using reference TRBV7-3 and TRBJ2-6 for the parts outside the CDR3, the full variable domain is GAGVSQTPSNKVTEKGKYVELRCDPISGHTALYWYRQSLGQGPEFLIYFQGTGAADDSGLPNDRFFAVRPEGSVSTLKIQRTERGDSAVYLCASSQEGRGANVLTFGAGSRLTVL.

This chain joins TRBV4-2 and TRBJ1-2; TRBD1 is a possible D gene (6 bases). Deletions cut 1 base from V and 5 bases from J, with 14 bases between. The CDR3 has 15 amino acids. From germline, CDR1 is LGHNA and CDR2 YNFKEQ. CDR3: CASSQGAGEGYGYTF. The CDR3 DNA follows: TGTGCCAGCAGCCAAGGGGCAGGGGAAGGGTATGGCTACACCTTC.

This chain uses TRBV30 with TRBJ1-6, with 8 bases fitting TRBD1. CDR3 length: 14 residues. The V gene end was trimmed by 1 base and the J gene end by 12 bases; junction bases not matched to a gene: 8. Germline V gene sequence: CDR1 GTSNPN, CDR2 SVGIG (reference sequence). CDR3 nucleotides: TGTGCCTGGAGTGGGAACAGGGGGATAGGACCCCTCCACTTT. Translating it yields CAWSGNRGIGPLHF.

V and J are TRBV10-3 and TRBJ1-3, with no clear D. Trimming pared 3 bases from V and 3 bases from J, leaving 3 bases between. Germline V gene data show CDR1 as ENHRY and CDR2 as SYGVKD. CDR3 size: 12 residues. DNA for the CDR3: TGTGCCATCAGTGACCTTGGAAACACCATATATTTT. Protein sequence: CAISDLGNTIYF.

This clone was recorded a few times. The gene calls are TRBV7-2 and TRBJ1-5; TRBD1 is a possible D gene (5 bases). The germline CDR1 and CDR2 sequences are SGHTA and FQGNSA. V was cut by 4 bases and J by 6 bases, with 13 bases left in between. The CDR3 runs to 14 residues. The CDR3 region is CASSSRGGTQPQHF. The CDR3 DNA follows: TGTGCCAGCAGCTCGAGAGGCGGGACTCAGCCCCAGCATTTT.

The CDR3 nucleotides read TGCGCCAGCAGCCATGCTATCAGGGCCAATTCACATGAGCAGTTCTTC. Residues: CASSHAIRANSHEQFF. The chain couples TRBV4-3 to TRBJ2-1; a possible D gene is TRBD1 (5 bases). V lost 3 bases and J lost 8, with 20 bases in between. Germline V CDR1 and CDR2: LGHNA, YSLEER. The CDR3 is made up of 16 amino acids.

In this sample, this clone turned up once. This chain joins TRBV11-1 and TRBJ2-3, with a weak D call TRBD2 (5 bases). Germline lookup yields CDR1 SGHAT and CDR2 FQDESV (reference sequence). V lost 7 bases, J lost 0 bases, and 14 bases lay in between. The CDR3 totals 15 residues. The CDR3 region is CASTGVGSSTDTQYF. The CDR3 coding sequence is TGTGCCAGCACCGGGGTGGGGTCTAGCACAGATACGCAGTATTTT.

The rearrangement links TRBV11-1 to TRBJ2-1; 11 bases align to TRBD2. This CDR3 contains 14 residues. The V and J ends lost 5 bases and 7 bases, in that order; junction bases with no gene match: 4. Germline CDR1 reads SGHAT; CDR2 reads FQDESV (reference sequence). The CDR3 region has the DNA TGTGCCAGCAGCCTTACTAGCGGGAGTAATGAGCAGTTCTTC. Amino acid sequence: CASSLTSGSNEQFF.

This chain joins TRBV27 and TRBJ2-6, with D possibly TRBD2 on 5 matching bases. The CDR3 loop spans 18 amino acids. Germline lookup yields CDR1 MNHEY and CDR2 SMNVEV (reference sequence). Trimming removed 3 bases at V and 1 base at J, with 16 bases between. The CDR3 bases are TGTGCCAGCAGTTTCCGGGTTGGTAGGGAGTCTGGGGCCAACGTCCTGACTTTC. Amino acid sequence: CASSFRVGRESGANVLTF.

The chain couples TRBV6-5 to TRBJ2-1; 9 nucleotides agree with TRBD1. With 4 bases clipped from V and 1 base from J, the junction kept 5 bases outside the gene matches. Germline V gene data show CDR1 as MNHEY and CDR2 as SVGAGI. This CDR3 has 16 residues. Here the CDR3 DNA reads TGTGCCAGCAGTTCCCTAGGACAGGGGTCCTACAATGAGCAGTTCTTC. This gives the protein CASSSLGQGSYNEQFF.

The rearrangement joins TRBV5-5 to TRBJ2-3, with D perhaps TRBD2 (5 bases). Between the trimmed V and J ends, which lost 2 bases and 2 bases, there was a span of 24 bases. The CDR3 is made up of 19 amino acids. Germline CDR1 SGHKS, CDR2 YYEKEE (reference sequence). DNA for the CDR3: TGTGCCAGCAGCTTTGGACCCGTCGCGGAGAGGGCCCTCACAGATACGCAGTATTTT. Translation: CASSFGPVAERALTDTQYF.

The J gene is TRBJ2-1, the V gene TRBV11-2, with TRBD2 identical over 9 bases. The CDR3 sequence is 15 residues long. CDR1 and CDR2 (germline): SGHAT, FQNNGV. J was trimmed by 5 bases and V by 2 bases; bases with no gene match: 4. The CDR3 sequence is CASSLFSGRNNEQFF. In DNA, the CDR3 is TGTGCCAGCAGCTTATTTAGCGGGAGAAACAATGAGCAGTTCTTC. The whole variable domain, filled in from reference TRBV11-2 and TRBJ2-1, reads EAGVAQSPRYKIIEKRQSVAFWCNPISGHATLYWYQQILGQGPKLLIQFQNNGVVDDSQLPKDRFSAERLKGVDSTLKIQPAKLEDSAVYLCASSLFSGRNNEQFFGPGTRLTVL.

The genes are TRBV5-1 and TRBJ2-3; D may be TRBD2 (6 bases). V lost 6 bases and J 1 base, leaving 18 bases between the germline ends. Germline values: CDR1 SGHRS, CDR2 YFSETQ. The CDR3 spans 16 residues. The chain's CDR3 is CASTLLGGGGTDTQYF. The CDR3 DNA sequence: TGCGCCAGCACCCTCTTGGGTGGAGGGGGCACAGATACGCAGTATTTT.

The chain recombines TRBV30 with TRBJ2-2, with TRBD2 matching 10 bases. V lost 2 bases, J lost 1 base, and 4 bases stayed unmatched. Germline CDR1 reads GTSNPN; CDR2 reads SVGIG (reference sequence). The CDR3 has 16 residues. The DNA for the CDR3 is TGTGCCTGGAGTCGGACTAGCGGACTGAACACCGGGGAGCTGTTTTTT. This translates into CAWSRTSGLNTGELFF.